The text below deals with one T cell receptor beta chain. Antigen unknown. The germline gives CDR1 SGHRS, CDR2 YFSETQ. The CDR3 has 15 amino acids. V dropped 0 bases and J dropped 3 bases, with 13 bases sitting between them. This record belongs to a study of T cell responses to AZD1222 COVID-19 vaccine. Looking at the study overall: Second-dose schedules of about 4 or about 12 weeks were combined. Study-wide results and limits: No repertoire was sampled before or during the peak T cell response, only after it. Among the donors, most were white British and more were female, and clonal diversity was possibly underestimated.

TCRdb's copy holds only in-frame clones and misses some; the assay was immunoSEQ multiplex PCR. The repertoire holds 200,000 to 300,000 clones, with 90% to 95% as singletons. This TCR derives from an adult in good health. The input for sequencing was peripheral blood, taken on day 0 of AZD1222 vaccination. V usage is TRBV5-1 and J usage is TRBJ2-7; D is unclear. The CDR3 is CASSLASGRIYEQYF. CDR3 in DNA: TGCGCCAGCAGCTTGGCCTCTGGGCGGATCTACGAGCAGTACTTC.